This TCR beta chain is from a study of T-cell reconstitution after alpha-beta-depleted transplantation in children. General study points: A year post-transplant, T-cell counts and diversity derived mostly from newly produced T cells.

This clonotype was seen only a few times. Antigen unknown. Molecular barcoding with unique molecular identifiers was used for the TCRbeta library. Using its own MiXCR run on the PCR reads, TCRdb lists one record per CDR3 protein. The sample lists about 980,000 distinct CDR3 sequences, roughly 29% occurring once. V trimming: 8 bases; J trimming: 3 bases; junction bases outside the gene matches: 4. CDR3 length: 14 residues. CDR1 is WSHSY, CDR2 SAAADI, per germline. This material consisted of PBMCs, mostly from graft donor cells, taken 360 days after TCRalphabeta/CD19-depleted stem cell transplant. This clonotype was obtained from a boy younger than two who had a stem cell transplant for SCID, so the T cells may come from the graft donor. This sequence joins TRBV10-2 and TRBJ2-2; 9 nucleotides line up with TRBD1. The DNA for the CDR3 is TGCGCCAGCGGGGGACAGGGCGACACCGGGGAGCTGTTTTTT. Residues: CASGGQGDTGELFF.